These 8 T cell receptor beta chains were sequenced from one sample in a study of blood T cell repertoires in COVID-19. The repertoire was sequenced with immunoSEQ multiplex PCR; TCRdb's copy has only in-frame clones and lacks some. The sample comprises about 270,000 clones, 87% of which are singletons, and 2.3% rests with the top ten. The sample consisted of peripheral blood. The receptors originated from a woman between 50 and 59 years old with acute or convalescent COVID-19.

The sample holds one count of this clone. The V and J genes are TRBV7-3 and TRBJ2-1, with 9 bases fitting TRBD2. The germline V gene encodes CDR1 SGHTA and CDR2 FQGTGA. CDR3 size: 16 residues. Trimming cost V 4 bases and J 10 bases; bases outside gene matches: 14. The CDR3 nucleotides are TGTGCCAGCAGCTCGGATGGCATAGCGGGAGTAGGGGAGCAGTTCTTC. Translated, it gives CASSSDGIAGVGEQFF.

J is TRBJ2-1 and V is TRBV19; 8 bases map to TRBD2. Germline CDR1 is LNHDA and CDR2 is SQIVND (reference sequence). Losses at the gene ends were 7 bases for V and 9 bases for J; bases not matched to a gene: 5. CDR3 length equals 12 residues. The CDR3 region has the DNA TGTGCCAGTATGGCGGGAGGAGTTGAGCAGTTCTTC. Its translation is CASMAGGVEQFF.

Only one count was recorded for this clone. V and J are TRBV27 and TRBJ2-1, with TRBD2 as a possible D gene (6 bases). V gave up 6 bases and J gave up 6 bases, with 9 bases separating them. From germline, CDR1 is MNHEY and CDR2 SMNVEV (reference sequence). This CDR3 is built from 12 residues. CDR3 nucleotides: TGTGCCAGCAGCGGACTATTCAATGAGCAGTTCTTC. As protein: CASSGLFNEQFF.

The rearrangement joins TRBV5-1 to TRBJ2-1; 7 nucleotides match TRBD1. Germline CDR1 is SGHRS and CDR2 is YFSETQ. The CDR3 runs 14 residues. Losses at the gene ends were 7 bases for V and 8 bases for J; bases not matched to a gene: 12. CDR3 nucleotides: TGCGCCAGCGGCCAAACAGGGGTGAGGGATGAGCAGTTCTTC. Amino acids: CASGQTGVRDEQFF.

The V and J genes are TRBV3-1 (or the pseudogene TRBV3-2) and TRBJ1-6; tentative D call: TRBD1 (5 bases). The ends were cut back, 0 bases at V and 10 bases at J, with 7 bases in the middle. CDR1 and CDR2 from the germline V gene are LGHDT and YNNKEL (reference sequence). The CDR3 runs to 13 residues. For the CDR3, the DNA is TGTGCCAGCAGCCAAGACCGGGGGTCACCCCTCCACTTT. Translating gives CASSQDRGSPLHF.

This rearrangement joins TRBV5-4 to TRBJ1-2, with D perhaps matching TRBD1 (5 bases). Per germline, CDR1 SGHNT and CDR2 YYREEE (reference sequence). The V end lost 2 bases, the J end lost 8 bases, and 7 bases lay between the germline ends. There are 11 residues in the CDR3. In DNA form, the CDR3 reads TGTGCCAGCAGCTTACAGGACGGCTACACCTTC. It encodes CASSLQDGYTF.

The rearrangement uses TRBV6-6 and TRBJ1-6; 9 bases are shared with TRBD1. V lost 7 bases, J lost 10 bases, and 11 bases stayed unmatched. This CDR3 is 15 amino acids long. Germline V gene sequence: CDR1 MNHNY, CDR2 SVGAGI (reference sequence). The CDR3 loop reads CASISGGQGSSPLHF. The CDR3 DNA sequence: TGTGCCAGCATCTCAGGAGGACAGGGGTCGTCACCCCTCCACTTT.

The chain is built from TRBV7-2 and TRBJ1-1; perhaps TRBD1 as D (6 bases). The V end was cut by 8 bases, the J end by 3 bases, with 10 bases between. The CDR3 spans 12 residues. Germline CDR1 is SGHTA and CDR2 is FQGNSA. The CDR3 protein is CASGGGYTEAFF. The CDR3 DNA is TGTGCCAGCGGGGGGGGCTACACTGAAGCTTTCTTT.